The entry below describes one T cell receptor beta chain. Its antigen remains unknown. This sample was included in a study of CXCR3-negative and CXCR3-positive naive CD8 T cells. Study outcomes and limitations: Memory CD8+ cells showed much lower diversity, while both naive subsets displayed comparably high diversity. Similar TRBV-TRBJ usage was seen in naive cells (both CXCR3-negative and CXCR3-positive), but memory cells differed. The TRB CDR3s that CXCR3-positive naive cells carried were more hydrophobic than those of CXCR3-negative naive cells.

Each CD8+ T cell subset was flow-sorted in triplicate. Every sort contained around 310,000 cells. The authors gated naive CD8+ T cells as CD45RO-CCR7+CD27+CD95-. UMI-tagged TRB cDNA libraries were built via 5' RACE. With the 5' RACE reads reprocessed, TCRdb shows one record per CDR3 protein and no DNA. This listing includes 120,000 to 150,000 distinct CDR3 sequences. Germline assignment: CDR1 SQVTM and CDR2 ANQGSEA. The CDR3 loop spans 14 amino acids. Material for sequencing was naive CXCR3+ CD8+ T cells from blood. As for subset: CD45RO-CCR7+CD27+CD95- naive CD8+ T cells expressing CXCR3 (TNR3+). The chain uses TRBV29-1 and TRBJ2-5. The receptor's source is a human donor in good health. Some clones in this sample may be carry-over from other donors' samples. The CDR3 loop reads CSVVIQENQETQYF.